The text below deals with one TCR beta chain. Antigen specificity is unknown. Over several immunoSEQ plates, each subset's genomic DNA was distributed in even portions. Only in-frame clones appear in the TCRdb table, and some are missing; sequencing was by immunoSEQ multiplex PCR. The sample holds 450,000 to 500,000 clones, 65% to 80% seen once. The donor cohort consisted entirely of Caucasian adults residing in Nashville, Tennessee. This sample is part of a study of shared clonotypes between healthy human individuals. Germline lookup yields CDR1 MNHEY and CDR2 SMNVEV (reference sequence). V was pared by 3 bases and J by 0 bases, with 0 bases of the junction left unmatched. CDR3 length equals 14 residues. Notes on the study in general: Enrolling few donors narrowed the genetic and exposure-history diversity that was represented.

This clonotype was sampled from a woman aged 40 to 55 in good health. Some clones in this sample may be carry-over from other donors' samples. The sequencing sample was made of PBMCs. The chain couples TRBV27 to TRBJ2-3, with 7 bases lining up with TRBD2. DNA of the CDR3: TGTGCCAGCAGTTTGGGAGGGAGCACAGATACGCAGTATTTT. Its translation: CASSLGGSTDTQYF.